This T cell receptor (beta chain) stems from a study of HIV-infected children after antiretroviral therapy interruption. As for the study in general: Children were on planned treatment interruption or continuous treatment.

A 3' RACE protocol on RNA, with unique molecular identifiers, produced the TCR library. From the 3' RACE reads, TCRdb called clonotypes with MiXCR, one entry per CDR3 protein. Seen here are about 89,000 distinct CDR3 sequences, 6% to 8.5% observed once, and the top ten hold roughly 1%. Study-wide results and limits: By the end of treatment interruption, naive CD4+ clonality (Gini) increased.

Treatment here: PENTA 11 planned treatment interruption arm or continuous ART arm. From thawed PBMCs, naive CD4+ CD45RA+ CD45RO- T cells were sorted. CDR3 length equals 17 residues. V dropped 3 bases and J dropped 0; count of bases not matched to a gene: 7. Germline V gene lookup returns CDR1 WSHSY and CDR2 SAAADI. This clonotype was observed a few times. Its specificity is not known. This sequence joins TRBV10-2 and TRBJ2-4; 8 bases are a match to TRBD2. Source: CD45RA+ CD4+ T cells from PBMCs, pooled from several time points, taken from a donor given antiretroviral therapy, either interrupted or continuous. Documented subset: naive CD4+ CD45RA+ CD45RO- T cells. This TCR was recovered from a pool of human donors with HIV. The CDR3 region is CASSDWKRGIAKNIQYF. The CDR3 nucleotides read TGCGCCAGCAGTGATTGGAAGCGGGGGATAGCCAAAAACATTCAGTACTTC.